This TCR beta chain was profiled in a study of neoadjuvant anti-PD-1 for oral cavity cancer (dated by TCRdb to 2020 to 2022). Broadly, across the study: Three to four biweekly doses of nivolumab at 3 mg/kg were mostly administered to patients before curative-intent surgical resection. Responders were defined as patients with complete response, partial response or stable disease by RECIST 1.1; non-responders were defined as patients with progression. A fourth nivolumab dose was given around day 43 to patients without progression, and definitive surgical resection was performed in those patients on days 50-56. The parent correlative cohort had about a dozen patients and a response rate of about 35%.

Tumor libraries used mostly roughly 4.8 ug of input genomic DNA for survey sequencing, with two replicates per sample. The immunoSEQ hsTCRbeta kit was used to prepare TCRbeta libraries, following the manufacturer's instructions. An Illumina NovaSeq 6000 S4 flow cell was used to sequence the final libraries, which had first been combined to 3 nM. Turning to the authors' computational methods: Raw data preprocessing and quality control were performed with the immunoSEQ Analyzer. The analysis was limited to productive rearrangements, and each clonotype was defined by a unique CDR3 amino acid sequence. Repertoire clonality was estimated as the Gini-Simpson index, computed with the R package tcR. Student's t test was used to compare Gini indices, and Pearson correlation was used to assess associations with tumor size change. This is the immuneACCESS table as TCRdb keeps it, with only in-frame sequences that have V and J called. A part of the clones is gone; compared with another copy, unresolved V genes explain less than half, and the rest is unexplained. D and trimming come from the DNA, and the V and J calls and clone size come from that table. A total of 20,000 to 25,000 clones appear in this sample, 25% to 30% of them only once. Less than 20% of the sample is held by the ten biggest clonotypes.

V loses 0 bases, J loses 0 bases, and the germline ends lie 7 bases apart. From its cysteine to its phenylalanine, the CDR3 spans 15 amino acids. Here the CDR3 DNA is all that survives: 45 bases in frame from base 1. CDR1 is given as SGHRS and CDR2 as YFSETQ, both from the germline V gene. By its share of the sample, this clone is medium-sized (0.01 to 0.1%). Its antigen is unknown. One base away there is no much larger clone; base qualities are not given. Read against the paper, the sample's time point label means: after neoadjuvant nivolumab, at surgical resection. Patients had been newly diagnosed with stage II-IVA oral cavity squamous cell carcinoma, and no prior systemic or radiation treatment had been given to the patients. The cohort consisted of patients with HPV-negative, locally advanced oral cavity squamous cell carcinoma. The samples were drawn from a longitudinal correlative study tied to a single-arm phase II trial testing neoadjuvant nivolumab in oral cavity squamous cell carcinoma. Subject-matched pre- and post-treatment PBMCs and tumors from three responders and three non-responders were subjected to genomic DNA-based TCRbeta sequencing. The Maxwell RSC DNA from Tissue kit was used to isolate genomic DNA from tumor tissue.

What the work shows at the level of the full study, not this receptor alone: Only a few patients per response group were included in the TCR analyses, and larger cohorts for validation were called for by the authors. Greater tumor shrinkage was correlated with larger post-treatment sizes of preexisting intratumoral clones, suggesting that expansion of preexisting clones contributed to response. Higher pretreatment blood Treg/Th17 ratios correlated with higher pretreatment blood TCRbeta clonality and lower post-treatment tumor TCRbeta clonality.

The chain employs TRBV5-1 and TRBJ2-4, with no confidently assigned D gene. Here the sequenced sample was tumor tissue, taken after nivolumab (anti-PD-1) treatment. This receptor was identified in a person between 40 and 80 years old with oral cavity squamous cell carcinoma. The nucleotides are TGCGCCAGCAGCTTGGGTACCCTAGCCAAAAACATTCAGTACTTC. It translates to CASSLGTLAKNIQYF.